The 9 T cell receptor beta chains reported below all come from one sample, sequenced in a study of blood T cell repertoires in COVID-19. The data were produced by immunoSEQ multiplex PCR, yet TCRdb's version contains in-frame clones alone and is incomplete. The sample includes 350,000 to 500,000 clones, roughly 90% seen only once; the top ten take around 1.5%. The sequenced material came from PBMCs or T cells enriched from blood (not recorded which). These receptors originate from a young woman who had been exposed to COVID-19.

The chain is built from TRBV13 and TRBJ2-1; 13 nucleotides line up with TRBD2. Germline CDR1 and CDR2: PRHDT and FYEKMQ (reference sequence). Trimming removed 5 bases from V and 8 bases from J; junction bases left unmatched: 3. The CDR3 loop spans 14 amino acids. As DNA, the CDR3 is TGTGCCAGCAGCCGACTAGCGGGGGGTCATGAGCAGTTCTTC. It yields the protein CASSRLAGGHEQFF.

This clone was picked up a small number of times. The chain has TRBV19 and TRBJ1-1; TRBD1 matches 7 bases. V was clipped by 10 bases and J by 0 bases; unmatched bases: 8. CDR1 is LNHDA and CDR2 is SQIVND in the germline V gene (reference sequence). The CDR3 loop spans 14 amino acids. CDR3 protein: CATETGRMNTEAFF. CDR3 nucleotides: TGTGCCACCGAGACAGGGAGGATGAACACTGAAGCTTTCTTT.

The count of this clone is one. The chain joins TRBV6-2 or TRBV6-3 to TRBJ1-5, with 7 positions matching TRBD1. The CDR3 is 15 amino acids. Trimming took 4 bases from V and 6 from J; bases not matched to a gene: 9. CDR1 MNHEY and CDR2 SVGEGT come from the germline V gene. Here the CDR3 DNA reads TGTGCCAGCAGTTCCACAGGGGCGTACGGTCAGCCCCAGCATTTT. Protein sequence: CASSSTGAYGQPQHF.

This clone was found once. The chain combines TRBV13 with TRBJ1-2; TRBD1 matches at 9 bases. This CDR3 contains 15 residues. V lost 3 bases and J lost 8; bases outside the gene matches: 10. Germline V gives CDR1 PRHDT, CDR2 FYEKMQ (reference sequence). CDR3 sequence reads: CASSFGPQGAEGYTF. The CDR3, as DNA: TGTGCCAGCAGCTTTGGGCCACAGGGGGCGGAGGGCTACACCTTC. Drawing the rest from reference TRBV13 and TRBJ1-2, the complete variable domain is AAGVIQSPRHLIKEKRETATLKCYPIPRHDTVYWYQQGPGQDPQFLISFYEKMQSDKGSIPDRFSAQQFSDYHSELNMSSLELGDSALYFCASSFGPQGAEGYTFGSGTRLTVV.

The CDR3 spells CASSGQGGNTEAFF. DNA of the CDR3: TGTGCCAGCAGCGGACAGGGAGGGAACACTGAAGCTTTCTTT. The chain employs TRBV7-3 and TRBJ1-1, with TRBD1 identical over 8 bases. Per germline, CDR1 SGHTA and CDR2 FQGTGA. J lost 1 base, V lost 5 bases, and 3 bases had no gene match. The CDR3 is 14 amino acids.

This clone was detected once. This chain uses TRBV4-3 with TRBJ2-2; 8 nucleotides match TRBD2. The germline V gene has CDR1 LGHNA and CDR2 YSLEER. V lost 1 base, J lost 3 bases, and 1 base stayed unmatched. The CDR3 has 15 residues. CDR3 residues: CASSQGGGHTGELFF. CDR3 coding DNA: TGCGCCAGCAGCCAAGGCGGGGGGCACACCGGGGAGCTGTTTTTT.

This clone was recorded a few times. The chain uses TRBV30 and TRBJ1-6; D is uncertain. CDR3 size: 14 residues. Germline V gene data show CDR1 as GTSNPN and CDR2 as SVGIG (reference sequence). V was trimmed by 2 bases and J by 5 bases, leaving 10 bases between them. CDR3 loop: CAWSPVFHNSPLHF. CDR3 in DNA: TGTGCCTGGAGTCCGGTGTTCCATAATTCACCCCTCCACTTT.

Here the CDR3 reads CASSGSLAGGSNEQFF. Here the CDR3 DNA reads TGTGCCAGCAGTGGGTCGCTAGCGGGAGGGTCCAATGAGCAGTTCTTC. The V call is TRBV28, the J call TRBJ2-1; TRBD2 matches at 12 bases. V lost 5 bases to trimming and J lost 6 bases; unmatched junction nucleotides: 8. CDR3 size: 16 residues. Germline CDR1 and CDR2: MDHEN and SYDVKM.

The chain uses TRBV18 and TRBJ1-5, with D tentatively TRBD1 (5 bases). Germline CDR1 reads KGHSH; CDR2 reads LQKENI. V lost 1 base to trimming and J lost 6 bases, with 19 bases between them. This CDR3 has 17 residues. CDR3 protein: CASSPRVQGLTGQPQHF. DNA of the CDR3: TGTGCCAGCTCACCACGTGTTCAGGGCCTCACGGGTCAGCCCCAGCATTTT.